The 3 T cell receptor beta chains below all came from one sample that was sequenced in a study of regulatory T cells in long-lasting Graves disease. Described time point: persistent/refractory GD, antithyroid drugs over 5 years with positive TRAb. RNA extracted from PBMCs served as the sequencing template. Assembly of TCR beta libraries relied on iRepertoire HTBI primers together with Arm-PCR of CDR3 regions. One entry per CDR3 protein results from TCRdb running MiXCR on the multiplex PCR reads. The data hold almost 350,000 distinct CDR3 sequences, with about 19% observed a single time. The sequenced sample was peripheral blood mononuclear cells (PBMCs), obtained when the disease was refractory, from a patient treated with antithyroid drugs. All receptors come from a female donor with Graves disease.

This chain links TRBV18 with TRBJ2-7, with 13 nucleotides matching TRBD2. This CDR3 has 16 amino acids. CDR1 KGHSH and CDR2 LQKENI come from the germline V gene. V lost 5 bases to trimming and J lost 2 bases; unmatched junction nucleotides: 6. CDR3 bases: TGTGCCAGCTCAGGAGGACTAGCGGGGGCTACCTACGAGCAGTACTTC. Translation gives CASSGGLAGATYEQYF.

This clonotype was seen ten or more times. The CDR3 loop reads CAISSGRVANTGELFF. The DNA for the CDR3 is TGTGCCATCAGTAGCGGGAGGGTCGCGAACACCGGGGAGCTGTTTTTT. J is TRBJ2-2 and V is TRBV19; TRBD2 aligns across 11 bases. Germline values: CDR1 LNHDA, CDR2 SQIVND (reference sequence). The V and J ends lost 10 bases and 0 bases, in that order; junction bases with no gene match: 7. CDR3 length: 16 amino acids.

This clonotype was picked up many times. CDR3 amino acids: CASSYGTGDQPQHF. CDR3 DNA: TGTGCCAGCAGCTACGGGACAGGGGATCAGCCCCAGCATTTT. The chain employs TRBV7-8 and TRBJ1-5; 10 nucleotides align to TRBD1. Germline V gene data show CDR1 as SGHVS and CDR2 as FQNEAQ. The CDR3 totals 14 residues. Germline trimming cut 4 bases from V and 5 bases from J; bases unmatched to any gene: 2.